A single sample is the source of the 9 T cell receptor beta chains below, sequenced in a study of T cell responses to AZD1222 COVID-19 vaccine. Data came from immunoSEQ multiplex PCR; TCRdb stores just in-frame clones and leaves some out. The sample holds about 110,000 clones, over 85% seen once. The source was peripheral blood, collected on day 0 of AZD1222 vaccination. Source of these receptors: an adult in good health.

The CDR3 protein is CASSQEWGTGSNEQFF. The CDR3 nucleotides are TGCGCCAGCAGCCAAGAATGGGGGACTGGGTCCAATGAGCAGTTCTTC. The chain joins TRBV4-1 to TRBJ2-1; tentative D call: TRBD2 (6 bases). The CDR3 is made up of 16 amino acids. Per germline, CDR1 MGHRA and CDR2 YSYEKL. Deletions cut 0 bases from V and 6 bases from J, with 15 bases between.

The chain couples TRBV25-1 to TRBJ2-3, with 7 bases lining up with TRBD2. Germline trimming cut 8 bases from V and 0 bases from J; bases unmatched to any gene: 8. The germline CDR1 and CDR2 sequences are MGHDK and SYGVNS. This CDR3 is built from 15 residues. This CDR3 is CASEKRLASTDTQYF. The CDR3 region has the DNA TGTGCCAGCGAAAAGAGACTAGCTAGCACAGATACGCAGTATTTT. Filled out from reference TRBV25-1 and TRBJ2-3, the complete variable domain reads EADIYQTPRYLVIGTGKKITLECSQTMGHDKMYWYQQDPGMELHLIHYSYGVNSTEKGDLSSESTVSRIRTEHFPLTLESARPSHTSQYLCASEKRLASTDTQYFGPGTRLTVL.

V gene TRBV12-3 or TRBV12-4 combines with J gene TRBJ1-4; D unclear. V was pared by 3 bases and J by 11 bases, with 10 bases between. There are 12 residues in the CDR3. This chain's CDR3 is CASSLTSYKLFF. For the CDR3, the DNA is TGTGCCAGCAGTTTGACAAGCTATAAACTGTTTTTT.

V is TRBV19 and J is TRBJ1-5; a weak D match, TRBD1 (6 bases). The V and J ends lost 7 bases and 0 bases respectively, with 10 bases between them. This CDR3 comprises 14 residues. CDR1 and CDR2 (germline): LNHDA, SQIVND (reference sequence). CDR3 nucleotide sequence: TGTGCCAGTAACACAGGGTATAGCAATCAGCCCCAGCATTTT. It translates to CASNTGYSNQPQHF.

This clone has a single count. This rearrangement joins TRBV5-4 to TRBJ2-7, with D perhaps given as TRBD1 or TRBD2 (5 bases each). The CDR3 spans 13 residues. V dropped 4 bases and J dropped 1 base, with 9 bases sitting between them. The germline V gene has CDR1 SGHNT and CDR2 YYREEE (reference sequence). The CDR3 loop reads CASSPGGSYEQYF. The CDR3 DNA sequence: TGTGCCAGCAGCCCTGGGGGTTCCTACGAGCAGTACTTC.

The J gene is TRBJ1-4, the V gene TRBV5-1, with D hard to call. Trimming took 3 bases from V and 4 from J, leaving 13 bases between them. This CDR3 has 15 amino acids. Germline-derived CDR1 and CDR2 are SGHRS and YFSETQ. This CDR3 reads CASSSLAGSNEKLFF. The CDR3 bases are TGCGCCAGCAGCTCGTTAGCGGGGAGTAATGAAAAACTGTTTTTT.

Notes on this clone: Other DNA sequences in the sample encode the same CDR3. This rearrangement joins TRBV5-1 to TRBJ2-7; D is perhaps TRBD2 (5 bases). Trimming left V 0 bases short and J 4 bases short, with 5 bases between. The CDR3 is 12 amino acids. The V gene's germline CDR1 is SGHRS and CDR2 YFSETQ. CDR3 in amino acids: CASSLGGYEQYF. The CDR3 nucleotides are TGCGCCAGCAGCTTGGGAGGGTACGAGCAGTACTTC.

The rearrangement joins TRBV4-1 to TRBJ1-5; 9 bases line up with TRBD1. The CDR3 is made up of 16 amino acids. CDR1 and CDR2 from the germline V gene are MGHRA and YSYEKL. V lost 5 bases to trimming and J lost 4 bases; unmatched junction nucleotides: 9. CDR3 in DNA: TGCGCCAGCAGCTCCGCCTACGGGACAGGGAATCAGCCCCAGCATTTT. Translation: CASSSAYGTGNQPQHF.

V gene TRBV9 combines with J gene TRBJ2-3; TRBD2 aligns across 16 bases. Germline lookup yields CDR1 SGDLS and CDR2 YYNGEE. CDR3 length equals 18 residues. The V segment lost 3 bases and the J segment 4 bases; nucleotides outside the gene matches: 8. CDR3 protein: CASSAGTSGGAGADTQYF. The CDR3 DNA sequence: TGTGCCAGCAGCGCGGGGACTAGCGGGGGGGCCGGAGCAGATACGCAGTATTTT.